Listed below are T cell receptor beta chains from one sample, sequenced in a study of response to subunit inactivated influenza vaccine. TCRdb redid the calling of the RT-PCR reads with MiXCR, one entry per CDR3 protein. Of fewer than 550,000 distinct CDR3 sequences in the sample, around 25% are singletons; the top ten hold approximately 2%. The sequences come from CD4+ T cells sorted from PBMCs, collected 5 to 6 days after vaccination. The receptors originated from a man aged 45 to 65 who received an inactivated influenza vaccine. CDR3s include the opening cysteine and the closing phenylalanine or tryptophan. A D gene is named only where the DNA matches it firmly. Not every row has a clone size; where given, it reads once, few, many or a size class.

TRBJ2-7,TRBV2,NA,NA,CASTQGSYEQYF,TGTGCCAGCACGCAGGGCTCCTACGAGCAGTACTTC
TRBJ1-1,TRBV7-9,NA,NA,CASSPDMSEAFF,TGTGCCAGCAGCCCCGACATGTCTGAAGCTTTCTTT
TRBJ1-1,TRBV7-2,NA,NA,CASSPVGMNTEAFF,TGTGCCAGCAGCCCCGTGGGCATGAACACTGAAGCTTTCTTT
TRBJ2-1,TRBV7-8,TRBD2,NA,CASSLASASSGEQFF,TGTGCCAGCAGCTTAGCCAGCGCCAGTAGCGGGGAGCAGTTCTTC
TRBJ1-4,TRBV7-9,TRBD1,few,CASSNSTGGKLFF,TGTGCCAGCAGCAACTCGACAGGGGGTAAACTGTTTTTT
TRBJ1-2,TRBV5-1,NA,NA,CASSPGATGYGYTF,TGCGCCAGCAGCCCCGGAGCGACAGGCTATGGCTACACCTTC
TRBJ2-1,TRBV10-2,NA,few,CASSESGAGSYNEQFF,TGCGCCAGCAGTGAGTCGGGAGCGGGCTCCTACAATGAGCAGTTCTTC
TRBJ2-2,TRBV28,NA,many,CASSFVGRRNTGELFF,TGTGCCAGCAGTTTCGTCGGCAGGCGAAACACCGGGGAGCTGTTTTTT
TRBJ1-4,TRBV5-5,NA,few,CASTETRQATNEKLFF,TGTGCCAGCACCGAGACTCGACAGGCAACTAATGAAAAACTGTTTTTT
TRBJ1-1,TRBV7-2,NA,NA,CASSTGWNTEAFF,TGTGCCAGCAGCACAGGGTGGAACACTGAAGCTTTCTTT
TRBJ2-7,TRBV6-2/TRBV6-3,TRBD2,few,CASSYRAGGYEQYF,TGTGCCAGCAGTTACAGGGCGGGAGGATACGAGCAGTACTTC
TRBJ2-1,TRBV20-1,NA,NA,CSASAGSNSYNEQFF,TGCAGTGCTAGCGCAGGGTCCAACTCCTACAATGAGCAGTTCTTC
TRBJ2-3,TRBV7-2,NA,few,CASSARGGDGDTQYF,TGTGCCAGCAGCGCAAGGGGCGGGGACGGAGATACGCAGTATTTT
TRBJ2-1,TRBV20-1,NA,NA,CSARGVREGGSSYNEQFF,TGCAGTGCTAGAGGCGTAAGGGAGGGGGGTAGCTCCTACAATGAGCAGTTCTTC
TRBJ2-5,TRBV25-1,TRBD1,NA,CASERDSKETQYF,TGTGCCAGCGAAAGGGACAGTAAAGAGACCCAGTACTTC
TRBJ2-2,TRBV5-6,TRBD2,NA,CASSLRASGRFRTGELFF,TGTGCCAGCAGCTTGAGGGCTAGCGGGAGGTTTCGGACCGGGGAGCTGTTTTTT
TRBJ2-7,TRBV7-8,NA,NA,CASSSIYRDGSYEQYF,TGTGCCAGCAGCTCGATTTACCGGGACGGTTCCTACGAGCAGTACTTC
TRBJ2-3,TRBV6-2/TRBV6-3,NA,few,CASSYNTGPRTDTQYF,TGTGCCAGCAGTTACAACACAGGACCCCGCACAGATACGCAGTATTTT
TRBJ2-5,TRBV20-1,NA,few,CSARGTGGETQYF,TGCAGTGCTAGAGGGACCGGCGGGGAGACCCAGTACTTC
TRBJ1-5,TRBV6-2/TRBV6-3,NA,few,CASRYDTNQPQHF,TGTGCCAGCAGATATGATACGAATCAGCCCCAGCATTTT
TRBJ2-2,TRBV15,TRBD2,NA,CATSGQTSGVLGELFF,TGTGCCACCAGCGGACAGACTAGCGGGGTTCTTGGGGAGCTGTTTTTT
TRBJ2-7,TRBV25-1,TRBD1,NA,CASRKDEGARYEQYF,TGTGCCAGCAGGAAGGACGAGGGGGCTCGGTACGAGCAGTACTTC
TRBJ1-5,TRBV6-5,TRBD1,NA,CASSYPSVGTANQPQHF,TGTGCCAGCAGTTACCCCTCCGTGGGGACAGCAAATCAGCCCCAGCATTTT
TRBJ1-5,TRBV3-1,NA,NA,CASSQARGGQPQHF,TGTGCCAGCAGCCAAGCCCGGGGCGGTCAGCCCCAGCATTTT
TRBJ2-5,TRBV3-1,TRBD2,NA,CASSRGLAGETQYF,TGTGCCAGCAGTCGTGGACTAGCGGGAGAGACCCAGTACTTC
TRBJ1-1,TRBV7-9,NA,many,CASSLNQLNTEAFF,TGTGCCAGCAGCTTAAACCAGTTGAACACTGAAGCTTTCTTT
TRBJ2-1,TRBV7-2,NA,NA,CASSQSRNWNNEQFF,TGTGCCAGCAGCCAATCGCGAAACTGGAACAATGAGCAGTTCTTC
TRBJ2-1,TRBV20-1,NA,few,CSARDPGRGFSEQFF,TGCAGTGCTAGAGATCCAGGGCGCGGGTTTAGTGAGCAGTTCTTC
TRBJ2-7,TRBV20-1,NA,NA,CSAEQSGSYEQYF,TGCAGTGCTGAACAAAGTGGTTCCTACGAGCAGTACTTC
TRBJ2-5,TRBV4-2,TRBD1,NA,CASSQDVGTGVLETQYF,TGTGCCAGCAGCCAAGATGTAGGGACAGGGGTTTTAGAGACCCAGTACTTC
TRBJ2-1,TRBV29-1,TRBD1,few,CSVNRGLVDNEQFF,TGCAGCGTCAACAGGGGGCTCGTGGACAATGAGCAGTTCTTC
TRBJ2-6,TRBV5-1,NA,many,CASSSGGAGANVLTF,TGCGCCAGCAGCTCTGGTGGTGCTGGGGCCAACGTCCTGACTTTC
TRBJ2-1,TRBV10-3,TRBD2,NA,CAISESLRGSSYNEQFF,TGTGCCATCAGTGAGTCGCTTCGCGGGAGCTCCTACAATGAGCAGTTCTTC
TRBJ2-7,TRBV10-3,TRBD1,many,CAISGQGSYEQYF,TGTGCCATCAGTGGACAGGGGTCCTACGAGCAGTACTTC
TRBJ2-7,TRBV10-3,NA,few,CAISPGTPLRVEQYF,TGTGCCATCAGCCCCGGGACCCCACTCAGAGTGGAGCAGTACTTC
TRBJ2-1,TRBV4-2,TRBD1,NA,CASSPAGTGSYNEQFF,TGTGCCAGCAGCCCAGCCGGGACAGGGTCCTACAATGAGCAGTTCTTC
TRBJ2-7,TRBV6-1,NA,few,CASREDRSSYEQYF,TGTGCCAGCAGGGAGGACCGGAGCTCCTACGAGCAGTACTTC
TRBJ1-1,TRBV7-9,NA,NA,CASSLAEATEAFF,TGTGCCAGCAGCCTGGCTGAAGCCACTGAAGCTTTCTTT
TRBJ2-2,TRBV5-1,TRBD1,NA,CASSLEARGNTGELFF,TGCGCCAGCAGCTTGGAAGCCAGGGGGAATACCGGGGAGCTGTTTTTT
TRBJ2-7,TRBV9,NA,NA,CASSVGRGLSYEQYF,TGTGCCAGCAGCGTAGGACGGGGGCTCTCCTACGAGCAGTACTTC
TRBJ2-7,TRBV9,NA,few,CASSVGGSGSYEQYF,TGTGCCAGCAGCGTAGGGGGGAGCGGTTCCTACGAGCAGTACTTC